These 10 T cell receptor beta chains were sequenced from one sample in a study of control samples from healthy donors and cancer patients. The data were produced by immunoSEQ multiplex PCR, yet TCRdb's version contains in-frame clones alone and is incomplete. Here the sample spans approximately 100,000 clones, 70% to 90% being singletons. Sequenced sample: blood. The source is a man aged 30-40 years in good health.

The rearrangement joins TRBV24-1 to TRBJ1-2; D remains ambiguous. CDR1 KGHDR and CDR2 SFDVKD come from the germline V gene. V was clipped by 2 bases and J by 7 bases, with 10 bases between them. The length of the CDR3 is 13 residues. CDR3 bases: TGTGCCACCAGTGATTCCCCAGGATTTGGCTACACCTTC. Encoded protein: CATSDSPGFGYTF.

The chain couples TRBV10-3 to TRBJ1-1; 8 positions match TRBD1. Per the germline V gene, CDR1 is ENHRY and CDR2 is SYGVKD. With 1 base clipped from V and 0 bases from J, the junction kept 10 bases outside the gene matches. The CDR3 length is 18 residues. In DNA, the CDR3 is TGTGCCATCAGTGAGTTCAGGGGGCCAATGACCCTGAACACTGAAGCTTTCTTT. This encodes CAISEFRGPMTLNTEAFF.

V usage is TRBV9 and J usage is TRBJ2-7; 12 nucleotides match TRBD2. The CDR3 covers 15 residues. J was trimmed by 5 bases and V by 4 bases; bases with no gene match: 7. The germline V gene has CDR1 SGDLS and CDR2 YYNGEE. CDR3 protein: CASSSTSGSTHEQYF. CDR3 nucleotides: TGTGCCAGCAGCTCGACTAGCGGGAGTACCCACGAGCAGTACTTC.

The chain joins TRBV5-1 to TRBJ2-2, with D perhaps TRBD1 (7 bases). Per germline, CDR1 SGHRS and CDR2 YFSETQ. The CDR3 totals 15 residues. Trimming shortened V by 5 bases and J by 6 bases, and 17 bases separated the two germline ends. CDR3 in amino acids: CASRSTGDWPGELFF. In DNA, the CDR3 is TGCGCCAGCAGATCAACAGGGGACTGGCCCGGGGAGCTGTTTTTT.

This clone was observed once. The chain employs TRBV4-1 and TRBJ2-1; D perhaps matches TRBD1 (5 bases). The germline V gene encodes CDR1 MGHRA and CDR2 YSYEKL. The CDR3 has 14 residues. V lost 2 bases to trimming and J lost 5 bases, with 10 bases between them. CDR3 in amino acids: CASSQTQGDNEQFF. CDR3 nucleotides: TGCGCCAGCAGCCAAACTCAGGGCGACAATGAGCAGTTCTTC.

The chain recombines TRBV9 with TRBJ2-1; D is possibly TRBD2 (5 bases). The germline V gene encodes CDR1 SGDLS and CDR2 YYNGEE. V was pared by 0 bases and J by 8 bases, with 15 bases between. The length of the CDR3 is 15 residues. This chain's CDR3 is CASSVGLAARDEQFF. CDR3 bases: TGTGCCAGCAGCGTAGGGCTTGCGGCGAGGGATGAGCAGTTCTTC.

The genes are TRBV9 and TRBJ2-3, with 7 bases lining up with TRBD2. Germline CDR1 is SGDLS and CDR2 is YYNGEE. V was pared by 0 bases and J by 2 bases, with 9 bases of the junction left unmatched. This CDR3 spans 17 amino acids. Written as DNA, the CDR3 is TGTGCCAGCAGCGTAGGCGGGGCTAGCGGCCACACAGATACGCAGTATTTT. Its translation is CASSVGGASGHTDTQYF. The variable domain in full, with the rest retrieved from reference TRBV9 and TRBJ2-3, is DSGVTQTPKHLITATGQRVTLRCSPRSGDLSVYWYQQSLDQGLQFLIQYYNGEERAKGNILERFSAQQFPDLHSELNLSSLELGDSALYFCASSVGGASGHTDTQYFGPGTRLTVL.

This clone was seen a single time. The chain is built from TRBV18 and TRBJ2-3; D possibly corresponds to TRBD1 (6 bases). In germline, CDR1 is KGHSH, CDR2 LQKENI. This CDR3 region has 17 residues. Trimming shortened V by 6 bases and J by 2 bases, and 21 bases separated the two germline ends. The chain's CDR3 is CASSQKQGPITTDTQYF. The DNA for the CDR3 is TGTGCCAGCTCTCAGAAACAGGGACCGATTACCACAGATACGCAGTATTTT.

This chain links TRBV7-3 with TRBJ2-1, with D possibly being TRBD2 (5 bases). V lost 7 bases and J 4 bases, leaving 17 bases between the germline ends. The germline CDR1 and CDR2 sequences are SGHTA and FQGTGA. The CDR3 has 15 amino acids. In nucleotides, the CDR3 is TGTGCCAGCACCGTGGACTCCGGCCCATACAATGAGCAGTTCTTC. Its protein is CASTVDSGPYNEQFF. Based on the CDR3 plus reference TRBV7-3 and TRBJ2-1, the full variable domain is GAGVSQTPSNKVTEKGKYVELRCDPISGHTALYWYRQSLGQGPEFLIYFQGTGAADDSGLPNDRFFAVRPEGSVSTLKIQRTERGDSAVYLCASTVDSGPYNEQFFGPGTRLTVL.

The rearrangement joins TRBV3-1 (or the pseudogene TRBV3-2) to TRBJ1-2, with D unresolved. The germline V gene encodes CDR1 LGHDT and CDR2 YNNKEL (reference sequence). The CDR3 is made up of 13 amino acids. V was clipped by 6 bases and J by 2 bases, with 10 bases between them. CDR3 bases: TGTGCCAGCAGATCTTCCCCGAACTATGGCTACACCTTC. Protein product: CASRSSPNYGYTF.